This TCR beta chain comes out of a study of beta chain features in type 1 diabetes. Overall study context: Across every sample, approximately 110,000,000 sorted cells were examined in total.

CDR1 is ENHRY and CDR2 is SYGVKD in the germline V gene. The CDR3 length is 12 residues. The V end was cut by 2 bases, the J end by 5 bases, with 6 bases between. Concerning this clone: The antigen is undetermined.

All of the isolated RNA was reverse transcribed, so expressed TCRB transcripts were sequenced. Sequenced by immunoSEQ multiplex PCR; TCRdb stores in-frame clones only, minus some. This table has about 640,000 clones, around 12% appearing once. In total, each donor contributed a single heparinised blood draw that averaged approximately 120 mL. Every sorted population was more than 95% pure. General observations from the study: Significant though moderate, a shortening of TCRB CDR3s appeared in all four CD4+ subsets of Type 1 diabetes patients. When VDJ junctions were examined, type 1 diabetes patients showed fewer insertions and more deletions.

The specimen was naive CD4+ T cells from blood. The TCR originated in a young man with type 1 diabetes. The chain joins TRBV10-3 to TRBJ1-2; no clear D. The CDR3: CAISETVYGYTF. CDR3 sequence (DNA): TGTGCCATCAGTGAGACAGTATATGGCTACACCTTC.